The next 8 T cell receptor beta chains were all read from a single sample in a study of CXCR3-negative and CXCR3-positive naive CD8 T cells. UMI-labeled TRB cDNA libraries were prepared by 5' RACE. TCRdb re-called the 5' RACE reads and gives one entry per CDR3 protein, without DNA. This table holds about 62,000 distinct CDR3 sequences. The sequenced material came from naive CXCR3- CD8+ T cells from blood. Subset denoted: CD45RO-CCR7+CD27+CD95- naive CD8+ T cells lacking CXCR3 (TNR3-). Receptors were obtained from a human donor in good health. Some clones in this sample may be carry-over from other donors' samples.

CDR3 amino acids: CSVGTPKNIQYF. The V gene is TRBV29-1, the J gene TRBJ2-4. CDR3 length: 12 residues. Germline V lookup: CDR1 SQVTM, CDR2 ANQGSEA.

The chain combines TRBV6-5 with TRBJ2-3; the TRBD2 assignment by TCRdb is unverifiable without DNA. Germline V gives CDR1 MNHEY, CDR2 SVGAGI. This CDR3 is built from 17 residues. The chain's CDR3 is CASSTNPGLATAYTQYF.

J is TRBJ1-5 and V is TRBV25-1; TCRdb outputs TRBD1, but without DNA this stays unchecked. CDR3 length equals 16 residues. Germline V gives CDR1 MGHDK, CDR2 SYGVNS. The CDR3 protein is CASSGRGQDSNQPQHF.

V is TRBV14 and J is TRBJ1-6. The CDR3 is 19 amino acids. CDR1 is SGHDN, CDR2 FVKESK, per germline. CDR3 sequence reads: CASSEIQNPTSSYNSPLHF.

The chain joins TRBV29-1 to TRBJ2-3. Germline V gives CDR1 SQVTM, CDR2 ANQGSEA. The CDR3 spans 18 residues. The chain's CDR3 is CSVEWMRYIVSSTDTQYF.

The CDR3 spells CSVEWGDTEAFF. The rearrangement uses TRBV29-1 and TRBJ1-1; without DNA, the TCRdb call of TRBD1 cannot be checked. The CDR3 extends over 12 amino acids. Germline lookup yields CDR1 SQVTM and CDR2 ANQGSEA.

The J gene is TRBJ1-1, the V gene TRBV7-6. CDR3 size: 12 residues. Germline CDR1 reads SGHVS; CDR2 reads FNYEAQ. This chain's CDR3 is CASSDQNTEAFF.

The V and J genes are TRBV29-1 and TRBJ1-1. From germline, CDR1 is SQVTM and CDR2 ANQGSEA. The CDR3 has 12 residues. The CDR3 here is CSVVGGGTEAFF.